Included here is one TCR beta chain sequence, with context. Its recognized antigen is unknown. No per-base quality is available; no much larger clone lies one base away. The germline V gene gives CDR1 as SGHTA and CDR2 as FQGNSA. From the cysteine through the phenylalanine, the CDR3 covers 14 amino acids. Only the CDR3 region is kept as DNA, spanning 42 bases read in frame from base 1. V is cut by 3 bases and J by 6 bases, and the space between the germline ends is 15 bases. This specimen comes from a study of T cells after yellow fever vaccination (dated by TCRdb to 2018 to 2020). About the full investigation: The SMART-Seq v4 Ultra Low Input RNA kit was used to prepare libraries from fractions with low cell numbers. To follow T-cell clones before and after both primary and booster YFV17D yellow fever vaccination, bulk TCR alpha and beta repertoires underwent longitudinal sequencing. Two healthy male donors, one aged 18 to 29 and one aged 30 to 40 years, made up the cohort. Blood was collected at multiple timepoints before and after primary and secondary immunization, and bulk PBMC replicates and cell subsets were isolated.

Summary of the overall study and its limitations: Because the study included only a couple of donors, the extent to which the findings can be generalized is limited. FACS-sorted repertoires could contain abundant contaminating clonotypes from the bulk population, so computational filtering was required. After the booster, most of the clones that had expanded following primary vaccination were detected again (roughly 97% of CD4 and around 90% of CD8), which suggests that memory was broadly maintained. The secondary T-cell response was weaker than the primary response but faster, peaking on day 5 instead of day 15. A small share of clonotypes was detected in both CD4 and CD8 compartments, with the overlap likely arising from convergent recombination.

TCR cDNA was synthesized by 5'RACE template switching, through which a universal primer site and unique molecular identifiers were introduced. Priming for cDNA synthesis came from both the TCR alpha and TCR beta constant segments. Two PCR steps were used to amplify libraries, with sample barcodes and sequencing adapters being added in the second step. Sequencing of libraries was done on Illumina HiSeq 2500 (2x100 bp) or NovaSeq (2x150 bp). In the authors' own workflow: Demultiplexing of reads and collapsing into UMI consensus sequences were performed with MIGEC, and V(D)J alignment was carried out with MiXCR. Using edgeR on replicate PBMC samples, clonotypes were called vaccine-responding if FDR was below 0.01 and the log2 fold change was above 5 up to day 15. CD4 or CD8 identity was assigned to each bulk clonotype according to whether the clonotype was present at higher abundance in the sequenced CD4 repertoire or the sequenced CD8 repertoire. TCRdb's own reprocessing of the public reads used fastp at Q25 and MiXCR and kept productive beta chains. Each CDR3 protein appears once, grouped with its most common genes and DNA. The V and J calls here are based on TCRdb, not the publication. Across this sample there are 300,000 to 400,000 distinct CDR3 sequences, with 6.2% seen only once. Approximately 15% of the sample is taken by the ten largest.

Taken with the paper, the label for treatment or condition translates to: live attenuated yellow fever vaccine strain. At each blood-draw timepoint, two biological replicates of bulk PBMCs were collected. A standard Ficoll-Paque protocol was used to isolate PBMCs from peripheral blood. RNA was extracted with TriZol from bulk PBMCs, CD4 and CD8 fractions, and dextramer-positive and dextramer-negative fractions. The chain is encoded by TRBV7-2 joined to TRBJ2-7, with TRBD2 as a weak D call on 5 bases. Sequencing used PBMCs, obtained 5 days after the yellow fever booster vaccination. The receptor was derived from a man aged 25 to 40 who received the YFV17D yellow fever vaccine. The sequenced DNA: TGTGCCAGCAGCTTGGGTATAGAAGGACTCGAGCAGTACTTC. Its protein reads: CASSLGIEGLEQYF.